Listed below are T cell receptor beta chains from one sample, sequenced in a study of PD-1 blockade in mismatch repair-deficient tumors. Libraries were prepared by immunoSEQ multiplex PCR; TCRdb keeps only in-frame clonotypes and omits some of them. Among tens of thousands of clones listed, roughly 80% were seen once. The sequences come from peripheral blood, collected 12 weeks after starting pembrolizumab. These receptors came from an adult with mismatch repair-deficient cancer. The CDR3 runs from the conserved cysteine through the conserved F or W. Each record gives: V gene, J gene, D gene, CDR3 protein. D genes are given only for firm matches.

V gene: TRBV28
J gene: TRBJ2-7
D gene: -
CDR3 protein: CASSGQWDGEQYF

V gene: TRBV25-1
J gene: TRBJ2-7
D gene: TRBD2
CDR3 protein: CASSDPSGYEQYF

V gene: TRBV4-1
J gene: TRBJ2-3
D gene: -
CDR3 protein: CASSQSLATDTQYF

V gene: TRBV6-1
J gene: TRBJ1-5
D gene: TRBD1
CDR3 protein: CASSLQGGSYQPQHF

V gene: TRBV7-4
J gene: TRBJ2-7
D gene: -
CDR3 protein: CASSRTRRHVPSSYEQYF

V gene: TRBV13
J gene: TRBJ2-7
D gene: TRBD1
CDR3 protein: CASSFQTGERYEQYF

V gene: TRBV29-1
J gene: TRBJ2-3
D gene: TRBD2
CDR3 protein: CSVIASGSDTQYF

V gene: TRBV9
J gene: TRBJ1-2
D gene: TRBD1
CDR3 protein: CASSTLDRFYGYTF

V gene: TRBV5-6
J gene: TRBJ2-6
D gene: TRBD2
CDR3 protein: CASSPLTSGDSGANVLTF

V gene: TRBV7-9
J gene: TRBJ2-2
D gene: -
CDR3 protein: CASSPDRLQNTGELFF

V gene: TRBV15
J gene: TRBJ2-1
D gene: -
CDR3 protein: CATSEIHNEQFF

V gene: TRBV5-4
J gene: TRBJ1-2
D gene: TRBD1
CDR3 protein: CASGLNRDRALGYTF

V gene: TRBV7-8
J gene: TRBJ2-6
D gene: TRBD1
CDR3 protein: CASSFGTGGSGGANVLTF

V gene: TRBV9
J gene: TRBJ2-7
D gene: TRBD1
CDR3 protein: CASSVGDRGWLAGEQYF

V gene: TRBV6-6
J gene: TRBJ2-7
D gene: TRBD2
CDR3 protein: CASSWTSGAYEQYF

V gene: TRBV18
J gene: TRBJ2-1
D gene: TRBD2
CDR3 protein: CASSPSQRELGYNEQFF

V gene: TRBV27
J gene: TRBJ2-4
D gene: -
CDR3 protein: CASSLSAGAVAKNIQYF

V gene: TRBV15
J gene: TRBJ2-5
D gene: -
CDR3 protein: CATSRQKETQYF

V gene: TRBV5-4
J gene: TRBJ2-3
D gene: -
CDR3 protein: CASSLTLRGRGNTDTQYF

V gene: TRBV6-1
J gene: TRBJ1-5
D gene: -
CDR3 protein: CASSEWGEDQPQHF

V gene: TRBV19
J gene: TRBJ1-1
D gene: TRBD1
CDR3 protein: CASRVDRPPQAFF

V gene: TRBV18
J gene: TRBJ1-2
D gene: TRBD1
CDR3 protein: CASSPTGTSFYGYTF

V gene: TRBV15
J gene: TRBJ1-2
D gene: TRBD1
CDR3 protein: CATSRRDRGAYGYTF

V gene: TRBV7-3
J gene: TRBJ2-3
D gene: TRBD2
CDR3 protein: CASSLIAGSDTQYF

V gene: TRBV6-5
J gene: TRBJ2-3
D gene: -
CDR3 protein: CASRNDRTSTDTQYF

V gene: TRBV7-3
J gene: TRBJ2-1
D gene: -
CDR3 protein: CASSLTRSHEQFF

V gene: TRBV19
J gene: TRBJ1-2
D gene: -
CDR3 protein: CASSPREEKNNYGYTF

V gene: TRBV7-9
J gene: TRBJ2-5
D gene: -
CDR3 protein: CASSFPGLGLQETQYF

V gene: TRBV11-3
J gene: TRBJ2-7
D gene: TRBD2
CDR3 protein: CASSTLAGGRYEQYF

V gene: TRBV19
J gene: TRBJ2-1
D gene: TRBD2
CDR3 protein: CASSKLAGAYNEQFF

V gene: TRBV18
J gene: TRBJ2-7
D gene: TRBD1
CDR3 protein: CASSQLGQGDEQYF

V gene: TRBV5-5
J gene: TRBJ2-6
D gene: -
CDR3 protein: CASSLSPVGANVLTF

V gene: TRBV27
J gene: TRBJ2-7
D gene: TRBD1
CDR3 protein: CASSPGQGSHEQYF

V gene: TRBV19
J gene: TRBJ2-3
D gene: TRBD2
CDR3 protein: CASSIGLAEYTDTQYF

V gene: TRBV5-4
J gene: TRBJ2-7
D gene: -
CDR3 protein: CASSLATYEQYF